The sample holds a few counts of the clone carrying this T cell receptor (beta chain). The antigen is not known. This record belongs to a study of CD8+ T cells in alopecia areata. Across the whole study: Scoring of treated patients' severity used the percentage of affected scalp area. Whole-study findings and limits: Persistence in scalp and blood during tofacitinib was observed for many expanded lesional clones. Scalp sequencing captures resident alphabeta T cells of normal skin too. Tofacitinib significantly brought down scalp clonality and expanded CD8+ clones among top 100.

Treatment here: oral pan-JAK inhibitor, 5-10 mg twice daily. Germline V gene sequence: CDR1 MNHEY, CDR2 SMNVEV (reference sequence). The CDR3 spans 17 residues. V lost 1 base and J 6 bases, leaving 20 bases between the germline ends. TCR sequencing used cDNA made by reverse transcription of extracted RNA. Measured with immunoSEQ multiplex PCR; TCRdb has only the in-frame clones, and not every one. Of around 200,000 clones in the sample, around three fifths were seen once. The rearrangement uses TRBV27 and TRBJ2-3; perhaps TRBD2 as D (5 bases). Sequencing used CD8+ T cells sorted from blood, obtained at week 24, from a patient treated with tofacitinib. The receptor was derived from a human donor with alopecia areata. DNA of the CDR3: TGTGCCAGCAGTTTATTTCCTAGCCACCAAAACTGGGATACGCAGTATTTT. This encodes CASSLFPSHQNWDTQYF.